This T cell receptor (beta chain) was found in a study of CD8+ T cells in alopecia areata. Study-wide results and limits: Among the cells sequenced in scalp samples are also the resident alphabeta T cells of normal skin.

As to this clone: The target antigen is unknown.

Sequencing templates came from extracted RNA that was reverse transcribed into cDNA. Only in-frame clones appear in the TCRdb table, and some are missing; sequencing was by immunoSEQ multiplex PCR. The table lists about 180,000 clones, approximately 59% of them singletons, with roughly 14% in the top ten. The sequence was collected from a human donor with alopecia areata. This material consisted of CD4+ T cells sorted from blood, taken at week 0.

The CDR3 loop reads CASSLEGLGLNTEAFF. The CDR3 DNA sequence: TGTGCCAGCAGCTTAGAGGGACTGGGTCTGAACACTGAAGCTTTCTTT. V usage is TRBV7-9 and J usage is TRBJ1-1; a weak D match, TRBD1 (5 bases). The germline V gene encodes CDR1 SEHNR and CDR2 FQNEAQ (reference sequence). CDR3 length: 16 residues. Trimming removed 1 base at V and 0 bases at J, with 12 bases between.